This entry concerns a single T cell receptor (beta chain). Antigen: not known. V lost 0 bases, J lost 7 bases, and 25 bases lay in between. Germline loops: CDR1 GTSNPN, CDR2 SVGIG (reference sequence). The CDR3 extends over 18 amino acids. Going into DNA extraction, samples held about 0.85-11 million cryopreserved PBMC. These data are taken from a study of long-term antiretroviral therapy in people with HIV. Study results and caveats: Upon ART, diversity increased but remained lower than transplant donor controls. Collection of the blood, which took place between 2004 and 2017, possibly occurred under older ART regimens. Clones that had undergone expansion before ART prevailed in the repertoire throughout all time points.

Assay version v3.0 of immunoSEQ was used, and it was run at survey level. Assay: immunoSEQ multiplex PCR; the TCRdb copy retains only in-frame clones and omits some. The data show tens of thousands of clones, 70% to 85% seen once. The material was unsorted PBMCs, obtained 3 years after starting antiretroviral therapy. The clonotype was recovered from a man in his fifties or sixties with HIV. The chain carries TRBV30 and TRBJ1-5; D remains ambiguous. CDR3 bases: TGTGCCTGGAGTGTTTCGCTCGTAGGGAGGGTTTGGAACCAGCCCCAGCATTTT. Its protein product is CAWSVSLVGRVWNQPQHF.